This TCR beta chain was identified during a study of identical twins (dated by TCRdb to the mid-2010s). Turning to the overall study: To test whether fetal clonotypes persist, the study used deep sequencing on TCR alpha and beta repertoires from monozygotic twins, unrelated adults of various ages, and cord blood. Replicate twin experiments were performed at different times using different library preparation protocols to rule out contamination.

To prepare the library, 5' RACE was applied. For sequencing, an Illumina HiSeq 2000 was employed. A universal primer binding site was introduced by template switching, and a unique molecular identifier was present in the final cDNA, enabling accurate counting of TCR cDNA molecules. Specific primers in the conserved constant-segment region were used to synthesize first-strand cDNA for TCR alpha and beta chains. To control for contamination, every cDNA library was double barcoded, receiving both a SMART-Mk sample barcode and Illumina barcodes. TruSeq adapter sequences along with Illumina sample barcodes were introduced in two successive PCR steps. The Illumina HiSeq platform was used with custom primers to sequence TCR alpha and beta cDNA libraries. The paper's processing steps were these. MiGEC was used to process raw reads and extract unique molecular identifiers, and MiXCR was used to find CDR3 positions. Recombination models were inferred per individual with the repgenHMM and IGoR tools using an EM algorithm. The analysis of shared clonotypes was done with the tcR package in R, with sharing normalized by the product of cloneset sizes. To study raw recombination free of thymic and clonal selection effects, out-of-frame nonproductive sequences were analyzed. The public reads were run again by TCRdb, first through fastp at Q25 and then through MiXCR, and only productive beta chains were kept. Identical CDR3 protein sequences are pooled into one entry, listed with their most common genes and DNA. TCRdb, not the original authors, processed these V and J calls. Here the sample has some 600,000 distinct CDR3 sequences; roughly 7.1% occur a single time. Together, the top ten hold roughly 1.5% of the sample.

Overall results and qualifications from the work: In monozygotic twins, recombination models systematically underestimated out-of-frame TCR alpha sharing, but the models matched the sharing seen between unrelated individuals. In beta out-of-frame sequences, excess twin sharing was weaker, because having fewer shared sequences lowered the signal-to-noise ratio. Abundant cord blood beta clonotypes had fewer insertions, young adult naive repertoires showed a similar but weaker trend, and memory repertoires showed no such trend. Because the same donors could not be followed over many years, the conclusions depended on cross-sectional statistical analysis. Zero-insertion analyses could be partly confounded by invariant T cells such as MAIT and iNKT, although diverse VJ usage argued against such confounding for most clonotypes. Compared with coincidental sharing between unrelated individuals, an excess of low generation-probability sequences was observed among out-of-frame TCR alpha sequences shared between twins.

Worth noting for this clonotype: The antigen it recognizes is unknown. Within one base of it there is no much larger clone, and no base qualities were kept.

CDR1 and CDR2 (SGHVS, FQNEAQ) derive from the germline V gene. V is pruned by 5 bases and J by 4 bases, leaving 11 bases of the junction without a gene match. Reading from cysteine to phenylalanine, the CDR3 counts 17 amino acids. Solely the CDR3 DNA is kept, with 51 bases framed from the first base. Every donor was a healthy Caucasian. Three pairs of female monozygotic twins, all aged roughly 18 to 30 years, made up the twin cohort. Peripheral blood mononuclear cells were the source from which RNA for the TCR libraries was isolated. This sample was also put to use in a study of yellow fever vaccine responses in identical twins. Reported in the second study: According to the authors, in identical twins the way T cells responded to vaccination appeared partly convergent and partly personalized. In the study, vaccine-responding T cell clones were precisely tracked in identical twins.

The receptor comes from a woman under 30 in good health. This chain is built from TRBV7-8 and TRBJ2-1; 10 bases in the junction line up with TRBD2. Specimen: PBMCs. The nucleotide sequence is TGTGCCAGCAGCCCTAGCGGGAGTATGGCTCCTTACAATGAGCAGTTCTTC. Protein translation: CASSPSGSMAPYNEQFF.